These 17 T cell receptor beta chains originate from one sample sequenced in a study of graft-versus-host responses after intestinal transplantation. For these receptors, no antigen is known. Libraries were prepared by immunoSEQ multiplex PCR; TCRdb keeps only in-frame clonotypes and omits some of them. The data hold roughly 100,000 clones, with about nine tenths observed a single time. This sample comprised unstimulated CD8+ T cells sorted from spleen or lymph node cells, obtained before transplant. These receptors originate from a human donor who was the organ donor for an intestinal transplant.

The V call is TRBV15, the J call TRBJ2-7; TRBD2 might be the D (6 bases). Germline V CDR1 and CDR2: LNHNV, YYDKDF (reference sequence). The CDR3 has 13 amino acids. Between the trimmed V and J ends, which lost 1 base and 4 bases, there was a span of 8 bases. CDR3 nucleotides: TGTGCCACCAGCAGAGCAAGCGGGTACGAGCAGTACTTC. Translating gives CATSRASGYEQYF.

This chain uses TRBV27 with TRBJ1-5, with unresolved D. V lost 2 bases and J 2 bases, leaving 10 bases between the germline ends. The CDR3 has 15 amino acids. CDR1 is MNHEY, CDR2 SMNVEV, per germline (reference sequence). CDR3 loop: CASSLQGEGNQPQHF. Written as DNA, the CDR3 is TGTGCCAGCAGTTTACAAGGAGAGGGCAATCAGCCCCAGCATTTT.

The chain employs TRBV4-1 and TRBJ2-1; the match to TRBD2 covers 9 bases. Germline loops: CDR1 MGHRA, CDR2 YSYEKL. There are 13 residues in the CDR3. The J segment lost 8 bases and the V segment lost 7 bases, leaving 6 bases of the junction unmatched. The chain's CDR3 is CASTAGGRDEQFF. The CDR3 coding sequence is TGCGCCAGCACGGCGGGGGGGAGGGATGAGCAGTTCTTC.

The chain uses TRBV6-1 and TRBJ2-3, with D possibly being TRBD2 (5 bases). The CDR3 is made up of 15 amino acids. Trimming removed 2 bases from V and 0 bases from J, with 9 bases in between. CDR1 and CDR2 (germline): MNHNS, SASEGT. The CDR3 DNA reads as TGTGCCAGCAGTGAATACTCTAGCAGCACAGATACGCAGTATTTT. This translates into CASSEYSSSTDTQYF.

This clone was recorded a few times. V is TRBV25-1 and J is TRBJ1-5; 7 bases fit TRBD1. CDR1 is MGHDK and CDR2 is SYGVNS in the germline V gene. The CDR3 spans 13 residues. V was clipped by 7 bases and J by 7 bases; unmatched bases: 7. The CDR3 sequence: CASNKQGRQPQHF. CDR3 nucleotide sequence: TGTGCCAGCAATAAACAGGGGAGGCAGCCCCAGCATTTT.

The chain is built from TRBV7-9 and TRBJ2-7; D unclear. CDR1 is SEHNR, CDR2 FQNEAQ, per germline (reference sequence). The CDR3 contains 16 residues. V lost 5 bases and J 2 bases, leaving 19 bases between the germline ends. CDR3 in amino acids: CASSLTYGRRPYEQYF. The DNA of the CDR3 is TGTGCCAGCAGCCTCACCTACGGAAGGCGGCCCTACGAGCAGTACTTC.

This chain links TRBV9 with TRBJ1-2; D is ambiguous. The length of the CDR3 is 16 residues. V gave up 4 bases and J gave up 6 bases, with 22 bases separating them. Per germline, CDR1 SGDLS and CDR2 YYNGEE. This CDR3 reads CASSSRTTGIEDGYTF. For the CDR3, the DNA is TGTGCCAGCAGCTCTCGTACGACGGGTATTGAGGATGGCTACACCTTC.

This rearrangement joins TRBV28 to TRBJ2-3; tentative D call: TRBD2 (5 bases). V lost 2 bases, J lost 5 bases, and 17 bases lay in between. The germline gives CDR1 MDHEN, CDR2 SYDVKM. The CDR3 spans 16 residues. This chain's CDR3 is CASSLTPLVGKDTQYF. The DNA for the CDR3 is TGTGCCAGCAGTTTAACACCACTAGTTGGTAAAGATACGCAGTATTTT.

V is TRBV28 and J is TRBJ2-7, with a weak D call TRBD1 (5 bases). Germline V gene data show CDR1 as MDHEN and CDR2 as SYDVKM. There are 18 residues in the CDR3. The V end was cut by 4 bases, the J end by 3 bases, with 25 bases between. The CDR3 spells CASSSPALDSFPDYEQYF. CDR3 in DNA: TGTGCCAGCAGTTCACCGGCCCTTGACAGCTTCCCCGACTACGAGCAGTACTTC.

The rearrangement uses TRBV6-6 and TRBJ2-3; TRBD1 agrees at 7 bases. With V trimmed by 6 bases and J by 4 bases, 7 bases remained unmatched. The CDR3 contains 14 residues. Germline V CDR1 and CDR2: MNHNY, SVGAGI (reference sequence). This CDR3 is CASSTTGMSDTQYF. DNA for the CDR3: TGTGCCAGCAGCACGACAGGGATGTCAGATACGCAGTATTTT.

V usage is TRBV28 and J usage is TRBJ2-3; TRBD2 matches 8 bases. The CDR3 contains 16 residues. V lost 2 bases and J lost 1; bases outside the gene matches: 5. The germline V gene encodes CDR1 MDHEN and CDR2 SYDVKM. CDR3 sequence reads: CASSLRGLARTDTQYF. Written as DNA, the CDR3 is TGTGCCAGCAGTTTACGCGGACTAGCCCGCACAGATACGCAGTATTTT.

This sequence joins TRBV28 and TRBJ2-7; the match to TRBD1 covers 10 bases. Germline values: CDR1 MDHEN, CDR2 SYDVKM. Trimming cost V 8 bases and J 3 bases; bases outside gene matches: 7. The length of the CDR3 is 14 residues. The CDR3 region is CASGDRGLFYEQYF. The CDR3 DNA reads as TGTGCCAGCGGCGACAGGGGGCTTTTCTACGAGCAGTACTTC.

This clone was detected once. V and J are TRBV4-1 and TRBJ1-1, with 8 bases fitting TRBD1. Trimming cost V 2 bases and J 2 bases; bases outside gene matches: 7. The CDR3 extends over 16 amino acids. CDR1 is MGHRA, CDR2 YSYEKL, per germline. DNA of the CDR3: TGCGCCAGCAGCCAACACCGACAGGGGAATAACACTGAAGCTTTCTTT. It yields the protein CASSQHRQGNNTEAFF.

The chain joins TRBV11-2 to TRBJ2-3; 8 nucleotides line up with TRBD2. CDR3 length: 14 amino acids. CDR1 and CDR2 from the germline V gene are SGHAT and FQNNGV. V lost 7 bases to trimming and J lost 6 bases; unmatched junction nucleotides: 9. Written as DNA, the CDR3 is TGTGCCAGCATGGGACTAGGCTATGGGGATACGCAGTATTTT. It codes for CASMGLGYGDTQYF.

V and J are TRBV30 and TRBJ2-7; D is perhaps TRBD2 (5 bases). Germline V CDR1 and CDR2: GTSNPN, SVGIG (reference sequence). The CDR3 is made up of 13 amino acids. V lost 0 bases to trimming and J lost 4 bases, with 10 bases between them. The CDR3 loop is CAWSVSGGYEQYF. CDR3 DNA: TGTGCCTGGAGTGTAAGCGGTGGGTACGAGCAGTACTTC. Full variable domain (remainder filled in from reference TRBV30 and TRBJ2-7): SQTIHQWPATLVQPVGSPLSLECTVEGTSNPNLYWYRQAAGRGLQLLFYSVGIGQISSEVPQNLSASRPQDRQFILSSKKLLLSDSGFYLCAWSVSGGYEQYFGPGTRLTVT.

This chain links TRBV6-4 with TRBJ2-2; TRBD2 agrees at 11 bases. J was trimmed by 2 bases and V by 2 bases; bases with no gene match: 1. There are 16 residues in the CDR3. Germline-derived CDR1 and CDR2 are MRHNA and SNTAGT. This chain's CDR3 is CASSDGTSGNTGELFF. The CDR3 DNA reads TGTGCCAGCAGTGACGGGACTAGCGGAAACACCGGGGAGCTGTTTTTT.

This clone was counted a single time. A junction end diverges from the germline sequence, so it may reflect a read error. V and J are TRBV5-5 and TRBJ1-5, with TRBD1 identical over 10 bases. Germline V gene sequence: CDR1 SGHKS, CDR2 YYEKEE (reference sequence). The CDR3 has 15 amino acids. Here the CDR3 DNA reads TGCGCCAGCAGCCAGACAGGGGGCGCCGATCAGCCCCAGCATTTT. As protein: CASSQTGGADQPQHF.